What follows are 19 T cell receptor beta chains derived from one specimen sequenced in a study of CD8+ T cells in alopecia areata. It was cDNA, reverse transcribed from extracted RNA, that served as the sequencing template. Generated by immunoSEQ multiplex PCR, the TCRdb table keeps only in-frame clones and is missing some. Here the sample spans approximately 150,000 clones, 50% to 60% being singletons. Material: CD4+ T cells sorted from blood. These receptors originate from a human donor in good health.

This chain links TRBV30 with TRBJ1-5; no reliable D call. The length of the CDR3 is 12 residues. The germline V gene has CDR1 GTSNPN and CDR2 SVGIG (reference sequence). V was clipped by 0 bases and J by 6 bases, with 6 bases between them. CDR3 amino acids: CAWSVPGQPQHF. Here the CDR3 DNA reads TGTGCCTGGAGTGTCCCAGGTCAGCCCCAGCATTTT.

The table lists this clone with a few counts. V is TRBV5-4 and J is TRBJ2-7; 7 bases are a match to TRBD2. V shed 5 bases and J 2 bases; nucleotides not matched to a gene: 16. This CDR3 comprises 17 residues. Germline CDR1 is SGHNT and CDR2 is YYREEE (reference sequence). The CDR3: CASSHGMGGGIPYEQYF. As DNA, the CDR3 is TGTGCCAGCAGTCACGGGATGGGGGGAGGGATCCCCTACGAGCAGTACTTC.

The chain links TRBV29-1 to TRBJ2-7, with 9 positions matching TRBD2. Trimming cost V 6 bases and J 1 base; bases outside gene matches: 4. The CDR3 is 13 residues long. Germline values: CDR1 SQVTM, CDR2 ANQGSEA. CDR3 region: CSVLAGRSYEQYF. The DNA of the CDR3 is TGCAGCGTCCTAGCGGGAAGATCCTACGAGCAGTACTTC.

This chain joins TRBV11-2 and TRBJ2-6, with D perhaps matching TRBD2 (5 bases). Germline lookup yields CDR1 SGHAT and CDR2 FQNNGV. The CDR3 runs to 15 residues. The ends were cut back, 4 bases at V and 2 bases at J, with 9 bases in the middle. CDR3 sequence reads: CASSSVRAGANVLTF. CDR3 in DNA: TGTGCCAGCAGCTCCGTGAGGGCTGGGGCCAACGTCCTGACTTTC.

The chain has TRBV25-1 and TRBJ1-2; no definite D call. V lost 7 bases and J lost 4, with 10 bases in between. CDR3 length: 12 amino acids. Germline assignment: CDR1 MGHDK and CDR2 SYGVNS. This CDR3 reads CASKIQGYGYTF. Written as DNA, the CDR3 is TGTGCCAGCAAGATACAAGGCTATGGCTACACCTTC.

The chain employs TRBV14 and TRBJ2-1, with 8 bases aligning to TRBD2. V gave up 4 bases and J gave up 0 bases; unmatched junction bases: 5. The CDR3 totals 16 residues. CDR1 is SGHDN and CDR2 is FVKESK in the germline V gene. The CDR3 DNA is TGTGCCAGCAGCCGAGAAAGCGGGAGCTCCTACAATGAGCAGTTCTTC. Translated, it gives CASSRESGSSYNEQFF. Supplemented by reference TRBV14 and TRBJ2-1, the full variable domain reads EAGVTQFPSHSVIEKGQTVTLRCDPISGHDNLYWYRRVMGKEIKFLLHFVKESKQDESGMPNNRFLAERTGGTYSTLKVQPAELEDSGVYFCASSRESGSSYNEQFFGPGTRLTVL.

This clone was seen a handful of times. This sequence joins TRBV29-1 and TRBJ1-2; D uncertain. Germline-derived CDR1 and CDR2 are SQVTM and ANQGSEA. V was cut by 3 bases and J by 4 bases, with 9 bases left in between. The CDR3 loop spans 12 amino acids. The CDR3 region is CSVEEGGYGYTF. The CDR3 nucleotides are TGCAGCGTTGAGGAGGGCGGCTATGGCTACACCTTC.

This clone was detected a few times. The chain joins TRBV29-1 to TRBJ1-1, with D perhaps matching TRBD1 (5 bases). Per the germline V gene, CDR1 is SQVTM and CDR2 is ANQGSEA. CDR3 length: 12 residues. The V end lost 7 bases, the J end lost 11 bases, and 20 bases lay between the germline ends. In nucleotides, the CDR3 is TGCAGCGGAGGGGCAGATGGGAGATTGGCTTTCTTT. It encodes CSGGADGRLAFF.

This clone was seen a few times. The chain links TRBV18 to TRBJ1-5; D gene unclear. This CDR3 is built from 15 residues. CDR1 and CDR2 (germline): KGHSH, LQKENI. V was pared by 2 bases and J by 1 base, with 9 bases between. The DNA for the CDR3 is TGTGCCAGCTCACCAACGGGGTCGAGCAATCAGCCCCAGCATTTT. Translation: CASSPTGSSNQPQHF.

The chain links TRBV29-1 to TRBJ2-7; TRBD2 agrees at 7 bases. There are 16 residues in the CDR3. V was clipped by 6 bases and J by 4 bases; unmatched bases: 18. Germline V lookup: CDR1 SQVTM, CDR2 ANQGSEA. CDR3 loop: CSVLTRRTRTLYEQYF. The CDR3 bases are TGCAGCGTCCTCACCCGCCGGACTAGAACCCTTTACGAGCAGTACTTC.

This rearrangement joins TRBV18 to TRBJ2-1; TRBD1 or TRBD2 may be the D gene (6 bases each). CDR1 KGHSH and CDR2 LQKENI come from the germline V gene. With 3 bases removed from V and 7 bases from J, the gap between germline ends came to 16 bases. This CDR3 is 15 amino acids long. The CDR3 DNA reads as TGTGCCAGCTCACCCCGACTGGGGGGCGCGAATGAGCAGTTCTTC. It yields the protein CASSPRLGGANEQFF. The variable domain in full, with the rest retrieved from reference TRBV18 and TRBJ2-1, is NAGVMQNPRHLVRRRGQEARLRCSPMKGHSHVYWYRQLPEEGLKFMVYLQKENIIDESGMPKERFSAEFPKEGPSILRIQQVVRGDSAAYFCASSPRLGGANEQFFGPGTRLTVL.

CDR3 nucleotides: TGCAGCGTTGCACGGACAGGGGCCGAGCAGTACTTC. Its protein product is CSVARTGAEQYF. The J gene is TRBJ2-7, the V gene TRBV29-1, with 9 bases that match TRBD1. With 4 bases clipped from V and 6 bases from J, the junction kept 4 bases outside the gene matches. Germline V lookup: CDR1 SQVTM, CDR2 ANQGSEA. The CDR3 is made up of 12 amino acids.

The chain has TRBV10-3 and TRBJ1-1; D is unresolved. CDR1 ENHRY and CDR2 SYGVKD come from the germline V gene. The CDR3 totals 13 residues. The V gene lost 10 bases and the J gene lost 0 bases, with 12 bases spanning the gap. As DNA, the CDR3 is TGTGCCAGGCGACGGAGCATGAACACTGAAGCTTTCTTT. Translating gives CARRRSMNTEAFF.

This chain connects TRBV15 to TRBJ2-5, with 15 bases that match TRBD2. The CDR3 is 18 residues long. In germline, CDR1 is LNHNV, CDR2 YYDKDF (reference sequence). J lost 4 bases, V lost 0 bases, and 6 bases had no gene match. The CDR3 protein is CATSRDYQGLAGGETQYF. The CDR3 DNA sequence: TGTGCCACCAGCAGAGATTACCAGGGACTAGCGGGAGGAGAGACCCAGTACTTC.

The chain couples TRBV4-1 to TRBJ1-2; no clear D. CDR1 and CDR2 (germline): MGHRA, YSYEKL. The CDR3 runs 14 residues. V shed 3 bases and J shed 3 bases, with 11 bases lying between them. The CDR3 loop reads CASSQDSRDYGYTF. CDR3 in DNA: TGCGCCAGCAGCCAGGACTCCCGGGACTATGGCTACACCTTC.

This chain links TRBV29-1 with TRBJ1-1; D remains unclear. With 4 bases removed from V and 3 bases from J, the gap between germline ends came to 9 bases. Germline V CDR1 and CDR2: SQVTM, ANQGSEA. There are 12 residues in the CDR3. CDR3 nucleotide sequence: TGCAGCGTTGGAAACTGGGACACTGAAGCTTTCTTT. It is translated as CSVGNWDTEAFF.

This clone was recorded a few times. V usage is TRBV29-1 and J usage is TRBJ2-3, with 7 bases aligning to TRBD2. Trimming took 4 bases from V and 6 from J; bases not matched to a gene: 10. The CDR3 spans 14 residues. Germline CDR1 SQVTM, CDR2 ANQGSEA. For the CDR3, the DNA is TGCAGCGTTGTTTGGGGGGGTACCACGGATACGCAGTATTTT. Translation gives CSVVWGGTTDTQYF.

J is TRBJ2-3 and V is TRBV30; 8 nucleotides line up with TRBD2. The junction had 5 bases not matched to a gene; V was cut back by 7 bases and J by 2 bases. Germline V gives CDR1 GTSNPN, CDR2 SVGIG (reference sequence). The length of the CDR3 is 13 residues. In DNA, the CDR3 is TGTGCCTCCCGGGGGGGAGACACAGATACGCAGTATTTT. Amino acids: CASRGGDTDTQYF.

The V call is TRBV6-6, the J call TRBJ2-5; 8 bases map to TRBD1. Germline V gives CDR1 MNHNY, CDR2 SVGAGI (reference sequence). Trimming removed 6 bases from V and 3 bases from J; junction bases left unmatched: 3. This CDR3 comprises 13 residues. DNA for the CDR3: TGTGCCAGCAGGACAGGGGTCGAAGAGACCCAGTACTTC. It specifies CASRTGVEETQYF.